This is a list of T cell receptor beta chains from one sample in a study of OX40 agonist ivuxolimab in advanced cancers. Generated by immunoSEQ multiplex PCR, the TCRdb table keeps only in-frame clones and is missing some. The sample records 30,000 to 35,000 clones, approximately 80% being singletons. Sequencing was performed on CD4+ or CD8+ T cells sorted from blood, taken in a trial of the OX40 agonist ivuxolimab. The receptors were gathered from an adult with an advanced solid tumor such as melanoma, head and neck, liver or kidney cancer. Both conserved end residues are part of each CDR3. D genes are given only for firm matches. For some rows the clone size is stated as once, few or many, or as a class when expanded; others skip it.

>.|TRBV6-5|TRBJ1-1|.
CASTGFNTEAFF
TGTGCCAGCACTGGGTTTAACACTGAAGCTTTCTTT
>.|TRBV6-5|TRBJ1-5|.
CASSYQRGPQHF
TGTGCCAGCAGTTACCAAAGGGGGCCCCAGCATTTT
>.|TRBV6-5|TRBJ2-7|.
CASSPRRSWNEQYF
TGTGCCAGTAGTCCAAGGCGCAGCTGGAACGAGCAGTACTTC
>few|TRBV7-9|TRBJ1-2|.
CASSSDLLQRAIGYGYTF
TGTGCCAGCAGCTCCGACCTGCTCCAGCGGGCTATAGGCTATGGCTACACCTTC
>.|TRBV28|TRBJ1-1|.
CASSLFFQNTEAFF
TGTGCCAGCAGTTTATTTTTCCAAAACACTGAAGCTTTCTTT
>few|TRBV19|TRBJ2-5|TRBD2
CASTPSRTSGKETQYF
TGTGCCAGTACCCCATCCAGGACTAGCGGGAAAGAGACCCAGTACTTC
>.|TRBV28|TRBJ2-1|.
CASSSGDSSSYNEQFF
TGTGCCAGCAGTTCTGGAGACTCCAGCTCCTACAATGAGCAGTTCTTC
>.|TRBV11-2|TRBJ1-1|.
CASSPRGTNTEAFF
TGTGCCAGCAGCCCGAGGGGGACGAACACTGAAGCTTTCTTT
>.|TRBV5-6|TRBJ1-2|.
CASSLVAANYGYTF
TGTGCCAGCAGCTTGGTGGCGGCTAACTATGGCTACACCTTC
>.|TRBV5-1|TRBJ1-3|.
CASSLEGFGNTIYF
TGCGCCAGCAGCTTGGAGGGCTTTGGAAACACCATATATTTT
>.|TRBV4-3|TRBJ2-7|TRBD1
CATSPSPGTVYEQYF
TGCGCCACCTCGCCAAGCCCCGGGACAGTCTACGAGCAGTACTTC
>.|TRBV19|TRBJ2-7|TRBD1
CASSMARDRVYEQYF
TGTGCCAGTAGTATGGCCCGGGACAGGGTTTACGAGCAGTACTTC
>.|TRBV4-3|TRBJ2-1|TRBD2
CASSQDQRDSYNEQFF
TGCGCCAGCAGCCAAGATCAGCGGGACTCCTACAATGAGCAGTTCTTC
>.|TRBV5-8|TRBJ1-2|.
CASSLEGNYGYTF
TGTGCCAGCAGCTTGGAGGGGAACTATGGCTACACCTTC
>.|TRBV7-2|TRBJ2-7|.
CASGYPGRANEQYF
TGTGCCAGCGGATATCCCGGCAGGGCTAACGAGCAGTACTTC
>.|TRBV21-1|TRBJ2-7|.
CASGKSEQYF
TGTGCCAGCGGTAAATCCGAGCAGTACTTC
>once|TRBV5-1|TRBJ1-1|TRBD1
CASSLDRGLGNTEAFF
TGCGCCAGCAGCTTGGACAGGGGGCTGGGGAACACTGAAGCTTTCTTT
>.|TRBV30|TRBJ1-1|.
CAWSVFRGMNTEAFF
TGTGCCTGGAGTGTTTTTCGGGGAATGAACACTGAAGCTTTCTTT
>.|TRBV19|TRBJ1-2|.
CASTLTAYDRGYTF
TGTGCCAGTACCCTGACAGCCTATGATAGAGGCTACACCTTC
>few|TRBV4-1|TRBJ2-3|TRBD2
CASSQAGLAVMGDTQYF
TGCGCCAGCAGCCAAGCGGGACTAGCGGTAATGGGAGATACGCAGTATTTT
>.|TRBV7-9|TRBJ2-7|TRBD1
CASSSAGQGVYEQYF
TGTGCCAGCAGCTCGGCCGGACAGGGGGTCTACGAGCAGTACTTC
>.|TRBV11-3|TRBJ2-7|.
CASSSRGGLNGGEQYF
TGTGCCAGCAGCTCAAGAGGGGGGCTCAACGGAGGCGAGCAGTACTTC
>once|TRBV2|TRBJ2-5|.
CAAGKTRETQYF
TGTGCCGCGGGGAAGACACGAGAGACCCAGTACTTC
>.|TRBV14|TRBJ1-6|.
CASTDGRDSPLHF
TGTGCCAGCACCGACGGACGGGATTCACCCCTCCACTTT
>few|TRBV9|TRBJ1-5|.
CASSVSGGLNQPQHF
TGTGCCAGCAGCGTATCCGGGGGGCTAAATCAGCCCCAGCATTTT
>.|TRBV7-2|TRBJ2-7|.
CASSQDERYEQYF
TGTGCCAGCAGCCAAGACGAGCGGTACGAGCAGTACTTC
>.|TRBV5-6|TRBJ1-5|.
CASSLFSNQPQHF
TGTGCCAGCAGCTTGTTTAGTAATCAGCCCCAGCATTTT
>few|TRBV19|TRBJ1-2|.
CASSGGKIYGYTF
TGTGCCAGTAGTGGAGGGAAGATCTATGGCTACACCTTC
>.|TRBV29-1|TRBJ2-5|.
CSVEGRVGTQYF
TGCAGCGTTGAAGGAAGGGTTGGGACCCAGTACTTC